A single sample gave rise to the 10 T cell receptor beta chains below, sequenced in a study of T cells in Graves' hyperthyroidism and ophthalmopathy. TCR beta CDR3 regions were amplified from RNA. An initial round of RT-PCR targeting the TCR CDR3 relied on the HTBI primer set. Via MiXCR, TCRdb re-called the multiplex PCR reads, giving one row per CDR3 protein. The sample has 700,000 or so distinct CDR3 sequences; roughly 15% are singletons. Sequenced input: blood. The receptors come from a man aged 18 to 30 with Graves' hyperthyroidism.

This sequence joins TRBV14 and TRBJ2-1, with 7 positions matching TRBD2. With 1 base clipped from V and 0 bases from J, the junction kept 6 bases outside the gene matches. CDR1 and CDR2 from the germline V gene are SGHDN and FVKESK. The CDR3 runs to 17 residues. The CDR3 sequence is CASSQVGRTSSYNEQFF. The CDR3 DNA reads TGTGCCAGCAGCCAAGTCGGCCGGACTAGCTCCTACAATGAGCAGTTCTTC.

This clonotype came up many times. The chain combines TRBV18 with TRBJ2-2, with D uncertain. CDR3 length: 15 amino acids. V gave up 5 bases and J gave up 1 base, with 11 bases separating them. CDR1 is KGHSH and CDR2 is LQKENI in the germline V gene. CDR3 amino acids: CASSASGLNTGELFF. In nucleotides, the CDR3 is TGTGCCAGCTCAGCCTCTGGGTTGAACACCGGGGAGCTGTTTTTT.

Points on this clonotype: Relative to the germline gene, one junction end is altered; a read error may explain this. This rearrangement joins TRBV4-1 to TRBJ2-7; 8 nucleotides agree with TRBD2. CDR1 is MGHRA, CDR2 YSYEKL, per germline. The length of the CDR3 is 16 residues. The CDR3 sequence: CASSPGETSVGYEQYF. The CDR3 DNA reads TGTGCCAGCAGCCCAGGGGAGACTAGCGTCGGGTACGAGCAGTACTTC.

At least ten counts were recorded for this clonotype. The chain uses TRBV24-1 and TRBJ2-3, with TRBD1 as a possible D gene (5 bases). The germline V gene encodes CDR1 KGHDR and CDR2 SFDVKD. V was trimmed by 6 bases and J by 3 bases, leaving 9 bases between them. This CDR3 contains 13 residues. The CDR3 sequence: CATSSPGTDTQYF. CDR3 sequence (DNA): TGTGCCACCAGTAGCCCAGGGACAGATACGCAGTATTTT.

This chain connects TRBV20-1 to TRBJ1-1; D is unresolved. Germline V lookup: CDR1 DFQATT, CDR2 SNEGSKA (reference sequence). This CDR3 region has 13 residues. V was clipped by 0 bases and J by 8 bases, with 13 bases between them. CDR3 in DNA: TGCAGTGCTAGAGATCCCCCCCGGTCCGAAGCTTTCTTT. The encoded protein is CSARDPPRSEAFF.

V and J are TRBV2 and TRBJ2-7; TRBD2 matches at 9 bases. The V segment lost 11 bases and the J segment 2 bases; nucleotides outside the gene matches: 7. The CDR3 totals 13 residues. From germline, CDR1 is SNHLY and CDR2 FYNNEI. CDR3 sequence (DNA): TGTGCCGCAACCCAGCGGGGGGCCTACGAGCAGTACTTC. Translating gives CAATQRGAYEQYF.

This clonotype was observed at least ten times. The chain employs TRBV12-5 and TRBJ2-7; D may be TRBD2 (5 bases). The CDR3 has 13 residues. V lost 7 bases to trimming and J lost 2 bases, with 12 bases between them. Germline V gene lookup returns CDR1 LGHNT and CDR2 FRNRAP. CDR3 bases: TGTGCTAGTGCCCAGGTGGGAGCCTACGAGCAGTACTTC. Translation: CASAQVGAYEQYF.

The chain recombines TRBV25-1 with TRBJ2-5; 12 positions agree with TRBD2. CDR3 length equals 16 residues. Germline loops: CDR1 MGHDK, CDR2 SYGVNS. The V segment lost 5 bases and the J segment 7 bases; nucleotides outside the gene matches: 11. The chain's CDR3 is CASSRRTSGENGTQYF. The CDR3 nucleotides are TGTGCCAGCAGTAGGAGGACTAGCGGGGAGAATGGGACCCAGTACTTC. Using reference TRBV25-1 and TRBJ2-5 for the parts outside the CDR3, the full variable domain is EADIYQTPRYLVIGTGKKITLECSQTMGHDKMYWYQQDPGMELHLIHYSYGVNSTEKGDLSSESTVSRIRTEHFPLTLESARPSHTSQYLCASSRRTSGENGTQYFGPGTRLLVL.

This clonotype was seen at least ten times. The chain employs TRBV28 and TRBJ2-7, with D possibly being TRBD2 (7 bases). This CDR3 has 13 residues. Germline V lookup: CDR1 MDHEN, CDR2 SYDVKM. The chain's CDR3 is CATRGAPTYEQYF. The DNA of the CDR3 is TGTGCGACACGGGGGGCGCCCACCTACGAGCAGTACTTC.

This clonotype was counted many times. The CDR3, as DNA: TGTGCCAGCAGCAAGGACCAGTTTAAAGAGCAGTACTTC. Translated: CASSKDQFKEQYF. This chain uses TRBV28 with TRBJ2-7; D is ambiguous. The CDR3 length is 13 residues. The germline V and J ends were trimmed by 6 bases and 7 bases, with 16 bases remaining between them. Germline CDR1 MDHEN, CDR2 SYDVKM.